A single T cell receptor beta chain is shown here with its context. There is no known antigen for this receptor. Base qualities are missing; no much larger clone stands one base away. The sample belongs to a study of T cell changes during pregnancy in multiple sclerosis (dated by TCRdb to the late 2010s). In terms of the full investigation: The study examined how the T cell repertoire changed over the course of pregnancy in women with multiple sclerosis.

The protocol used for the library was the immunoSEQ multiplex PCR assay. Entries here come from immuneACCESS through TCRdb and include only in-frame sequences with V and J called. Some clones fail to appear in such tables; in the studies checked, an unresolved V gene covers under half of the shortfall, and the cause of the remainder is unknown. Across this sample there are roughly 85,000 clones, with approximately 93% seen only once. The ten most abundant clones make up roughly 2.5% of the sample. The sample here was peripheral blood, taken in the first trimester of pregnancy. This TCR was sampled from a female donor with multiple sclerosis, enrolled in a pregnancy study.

DNA sequence: TGTGCCAGCAGCTCCAGGCGGGGGGCACTACAAGGGGGGCATGAGCAGTTCTTC. This gives the protein CASSSRRGALQGGHEQFF. In this chain, TRBV11-3 is recombined with TRBJ2-1, with 8 bases aligning to TRBD2. Trimmed from V: 4 bases; trimmed from J: 8 bases; junction bases lacking a gene match: 19. As encoded in the germline V gene, CDR1 is SGHNT while CDR2 is YENEEA. The CDR3 runs 18 residues from the cysteine to the phenylalanine. Only the CDR3 DNA is retained, 54 bases long and in frame from the first base.